These T cell receptor beta chains were read from a single sample in a study of human thymus T cells. Sequencing used immunoSEQ multiplex PCR; TCRdb keeps in-frame clones, though not all of them. The sample contains 55,000 to 85,000 clones, 95% of which appear only once. The sample consisted of thymus tissue. These TCRs come from a girl under three years old with a congenital heart defect but otherwise immunologically healthy. Each CDR3 is given with its conserved first and last residue. A D gene is named only where the DNA matches it firmly. Size is omitted from some rows. Given values are once, few, many or a class for expanded clones.

size	J	V	D	length	CDR3	DNA
NA	TRBJ2-1	TRBV7-2	NA	10	CASDAGRQFF	TGTGCCAGCGACGCCGGGAGGCAGTTCTTC
once	TRBJ2-1	TRBV7-6	TRBD2	18	CASSLMSRTSGPYNEQFF	TGTGCCAGCAGCTTAATGTCTCGGACTAGCGGCCCCTACAATGAGCAGTTCTTC
NA	TRBJ2-3	TRBV7-8	TRBD2	19	CASSLLVRTSDSSTDTQYF	TGTGCCAGCAGCTTACTTGTCAGGACTAGCGACTCTAGCACAGATACGCAGTATTTT
NA	TRBJ2-3	TRBV4-1	TRBD1	17	CASSQEEWDRGTDTQYF	TGCGCCAGCAGCCAAGAAGAGTGGGACAGGGGTACAGATACGCAGTATTTT
NA	TRBJ2-5	TRBV29-1	NA	13	CSVDGLGQETQYF	TGCAGCGTTGATGGGCTGGGGCAAGAGACCCAGTACTTC
few	TRBJ2-1	TRBV6-7	TRBD2	21	CASSYSNGSGRDSSSYNEQFF	TGTGCCAGCAGTTACTCGAACGGGTCTGGGAGGGATTCGAGCTCCTACAATGAGCAGTTCTTC
once	TRBJ1-2	TRBV19	NA	14	CATFQPREYNGYTF	TGTGCCACCTTTCAACCTAGGGAGTATAATGGCTACACCTTC
NA	TRBJ1-3	TRBV4-3	NA	16	CASSQEPVSSGNTIYF	TGCGCCAGCAGCCAAGAACCGGTGTCCTCTGGAAACACCATATATTTT
once	TRBJ2-1	TRBV12-5	NA	14	CASGLNSPRNEQFF	TGTGCTAGTGGTTTGAATTCTCCTCGCAATGAGCAGTTCTTC
NA	TRBJ1-1	TRBV5-4	NA	15	CASSTVSGRNTEAFF	TGTGCCAGCAGCACCGTCAGTGGGCGGAACACTGAAGCTTTCTTT
NA	TRBJ2-1	TRBV7-7	TRBD1	16	CASSVKPGTGESEQFF	TGTGCTAGCAGCGTTAAACCCGGGACAGGGGAGAGTGAGCAGTTCTTC
few	TRBJ1-1	TRBV7-9	NA	13	CASSLQGNTEAFF	TGTGCCAGCAGCTTACAGGGTAACACTGAAGCTTTCTTT
NA	TRBJ1-1	TRBV14	NA	19	CASSQARGRRTAHGTEAFF	TGTGCCAGCAGCCAAGCAAGGGGCCGAAGAACGGCCCACGGCACTGAAGCTTTCTTT
NA	TRBJ2-2	TRBV14	NA	12	CASSPSTGELFF	TGTGCCAGCAGCCCTAGCACCGGGGAGCTGTTTTTT
NA	TRBJ1-2	TRBV7-9	NA	14	CASTSSLGFYRYTF	TGTGCCAGCACCTCGTCGTTGGGATTCTATCGCTACACCTTC
NA	TRBJ1-2	TRBV29-1	NA	18	CSVHFPPYRNGGNGGYTF	TGCAGCGTCCACTTTCCCCCTTACAGGAACGGGGGGAACGGTGGCTACACCTTC
NA	TRBJ2-1	TRBV7-9	TRBD2	16	CASSEGTSRFHNEQFF	TGTGCCAGCAGCGAAGGGACTAGCAGGTTCCACAATGAGCAGTTCTTC
once	TRBJ2-3	TRBV15	NA	15	CATSRVCGISDTQYF	TGTGCCACCAGCAGAGTTTGCGGGATATCAGATACGCAGTATTTT
NA	TRBJ2-2	TRBV27	NA	14	CASSLTGSTGELFF	TGTGCCAGCAGTTTAACGGGGAGCACCGGGGAGCTGTTTTTT
NA	TRBJ2-7	TRBV5-6	NA	12	CASSGFSYEQYF	TGTGCCAGCAGCGGGTTCTCCTACGAGCAGTACTTC
NA	TRBJ2-5	TRBV7-1	TRBD2	24	CASSSHLRTPIKTSGLGYQETQYF	TGTGCCAGCAGCTCCCACCTGCGGACACCCATTAAGACTAGCGGGCTGGGGTACCAAGAGACCCAGTACTTC
NA	TRBJ1-5	TRBV1	NA	19	CTSSQVVHSGTGSDQPQHF	TGCACCAGCAGCCAAGTTGTTCACTCCGGGACAGGGTCCGATCAGCCCCAGCATTTT
NA	TRBJ2-3	TRBV7-8	NA	13	CASSLDLWDTQYF	TGTGCCAGCAGCTTAGACCTGTGGGATACGCAGTATTTT
NA	TRBJ2-1	TRBV27	TRBD1	18	CASSPRTGQFLSYNEQFF	TGTGCCAGCAGTCCCAGGACAGGGCAGTTTCTCTCCTACAATGAGCAGTTCTTC
NA	TRBJ1-4	TRBV29-1	NA	14	CSVEDMTAGEKLFF	TGCAGCGTTGAAGATATGACAGCGGGGGAAAAACTGTTTTTT
NA	TRBJ2-1	TRBV5-1	TRBD2	17	CASSPTTSGFLAQEQFF	TGCGCCAGCAGCCCGACGACTAGCGGGTTCCTAGCCCAAGAGCAGTTCTTC
NA	TRBJ2-1	TRBV29-1	NA	9	CSVDDEQFF	TGCAGCGTTGACGATGAGCAGTTCTTC
NA	TRBJ2-6	TRBV29-1	NA	13	CSVLGSGANVLTF	TGCAGCGTTTTAGGTTCTGGGGCCAACGTCCTGACTTTC
NA	TRBJ2-1	TRBV21-1	NA	18	CASRYRDSIMESYNEQFF	TGTGCCAGCCGCTACCGGGACTCGATAATGGAGTCCTACAATGAGCAGTTCTTC
NA	TRBJ1-1	TRBV18	NA	13	CASSPRQTLEAFF	TGTGCCAGCTCACCAAGGCAGACCTTAGAAGCTTTCTTT
NA	TRBJ1-5	TRBV7-2	NA	15	CASSLEYEPNQPQHF	TGTGCCAGCAGCTTAGAATACGAACCGAATCAGCCCCAGCATTTT
NA	TRBJ2-1	TRBV11-2	NA	13	CASSAQTRPGQFF	TGTGCCAGCAGCGCCCAGACCAGACCGGGGCAGTTCTTC
NA	TRBJ2-1	TRBV11-2	NA	16	CASSLAHRAWGNEQFF	TGTGCCAGCAGCTTAGCCCATAGAGCCTGGGGGAATGAGCAGTTCTTC
NA	TRBJ1-1	TRBV4-3	NA	16	CASSQEASGSNTEAFF	TGCGCCAGCAGCCAAGAGGCGTCAGGGTCGAACACTGAAGCTTTCTTT
NA	TRBJ2-1	TRBV19	TRBD2	14	CASSPRASGRGKFF	TGTGCCAGTAGTCCCCGGGCTAGCGGCCGAGGGAAGTTCTTC
NA	TRBJ2-5	TRBV27	NA	13	CASRPTAGETQYF	TGTGCCAGCAGACCTACCGCCGGGGAGACCCAGTACTTC
NA	TRBJ2-7	TRBV9	NA	17	CASSVGSESPTGYEQYF	TGTGCCAGCAGCGTAGGTTCAGAGTCCCCCACGGGATACGAGCAGTACTTC
NA	TRBJ2-1	TRBV6-1	NA	13	CASRETGRGEQFF	TGTGCCAGCAGGGAGACAGGGCGGGGTGAGCAGTTCTTC
NA	TRBJ1-5	TRBV28	NA	14	CASSLQGLDQPQHF	TGTGCCAGCAGTCTTCAGGGGCTCGATCAGCCCCAGCATTTT
NA	TRBJ1-1	TRBV12-5	TRBD1	17	CASGLVLWDRVNTEAFF	TGTGCTAGTGGTTTGGTACTCTGGGACAGGGTGAACACTGAAGCTTTCTTT
few	TRBJ2-7	TRBV15	NA	15	CATSRGLGSSYEQYF	TGTGCCACCAGCAGGGGGCTCGGTAGCTCCTACGAGCAGTACTTC
NA	TRBJ1-1	TRBV5-1	TRBD1	14	CASSLGDRNTEAFF	TGCGCCAGCAGCTTGGGGGACAGGAACACTGAAGCTTTCTTT
NA	TRBJ2-7	TRBV28	TRBD1	16	CASSPAGQGSFYEQYF	TGTGCCAGCAGCCCAGCTGGACAGGGGTCCTTCTACGAGCAGTACTTC
NA	TRBJ2-3	TRBV15	NA	15	CATSKPGAGTDTQYF	TGTGCCACCAGCAAACCGGGAGCGGGCACAGATACGCAGTATTTT
NA	TRBJ2-2	TRBV29-1	NA	15	CSAADRKTNTGELFF	TGCAGCGCGGCGGACAGAAAGACGAACACCGGGGAGCTGTTTTTT
NA	TRBJ2-1	TRBV5-1	TRBD1	17	CARRTGVAESSYNEQFF	TGCGCCAGACGGACAGGGGTCGCGGAAAGCTCCTACAATGAGCAGTTCTTC
NA	TRBJ2-3	TRBV4-3	NA	17	CASSQEAAGTYTDTQYF	TGCGCCAGCAGCCAAGAGGCGGCGGGGACTTACACAGATACGCAGTATTTT